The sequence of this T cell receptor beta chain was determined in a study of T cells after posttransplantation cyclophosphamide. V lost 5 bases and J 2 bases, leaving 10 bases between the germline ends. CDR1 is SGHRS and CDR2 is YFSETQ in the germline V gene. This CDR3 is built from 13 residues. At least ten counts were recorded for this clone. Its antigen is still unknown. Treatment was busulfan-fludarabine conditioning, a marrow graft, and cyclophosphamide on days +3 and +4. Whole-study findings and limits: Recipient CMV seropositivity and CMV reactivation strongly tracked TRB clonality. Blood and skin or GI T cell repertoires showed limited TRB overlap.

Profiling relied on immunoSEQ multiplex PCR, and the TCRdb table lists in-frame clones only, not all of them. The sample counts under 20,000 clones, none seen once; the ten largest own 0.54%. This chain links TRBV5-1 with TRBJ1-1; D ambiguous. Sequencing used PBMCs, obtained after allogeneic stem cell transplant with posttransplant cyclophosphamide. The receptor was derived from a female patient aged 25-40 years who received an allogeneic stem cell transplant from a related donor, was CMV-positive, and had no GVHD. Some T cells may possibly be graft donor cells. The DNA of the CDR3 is TGCGCCAGCAGTCGGGTCGTTAACACTGAAGCTTTCTTT. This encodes CASSRVVNTEAFF.